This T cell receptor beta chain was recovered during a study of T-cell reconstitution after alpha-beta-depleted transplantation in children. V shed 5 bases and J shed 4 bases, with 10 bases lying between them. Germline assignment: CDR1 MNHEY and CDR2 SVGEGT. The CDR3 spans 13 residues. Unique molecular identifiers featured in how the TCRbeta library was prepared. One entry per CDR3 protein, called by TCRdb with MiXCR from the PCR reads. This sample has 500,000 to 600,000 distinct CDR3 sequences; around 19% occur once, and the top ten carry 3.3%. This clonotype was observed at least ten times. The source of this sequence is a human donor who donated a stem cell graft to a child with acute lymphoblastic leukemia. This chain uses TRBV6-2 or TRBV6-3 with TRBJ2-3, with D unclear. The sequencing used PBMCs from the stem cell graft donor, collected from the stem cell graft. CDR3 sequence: CASSPTESDTQYF. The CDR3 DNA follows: TGTGCCAGCAGTCCGACTGAGTCAGATACGCAGTATTTT.